Shown below are 6 T cell receptor beta chains from a single sample sequenced in a study of regulatory T cells in long-lasting Graves disease. Assembly of TCR beta libraries relied on iRepertoire HTBI primers together with Arm-PCR of CDR3 regions. TCRdb re-called the multiplex PCR reads with MiXCR, one entry per CDR3 protein. This table holds around 250,000 distinct CDR3 sequences, around 20% found once. Time point here: newly diagnosed GD, antithyroid drugs for less than 3 months. RNA extracted from PBMCs served as the sequencing template. This sample comprised peripheral blood mononuclear cells (PBMCs), obtained at new diagnosis, from a patient treated with antithyroid drugs. All receptors come from a female donor with Graves disease.

This clonotype was observed many times. V is TRBV18 and J is TRBJ2-5; maybe TRBD2 (6 bases). This CDR3 contains 14 residues. The V end was cut by 2 bases, the J end by 5 bases, with 12 bases between. Germline V gene lookup returns CDR1 KGHSH and CDR2 LQKENI. CDR3 bases: TGTGCCAGCTCACCAGTCCCCGCGGGGGAGACCCAGTACTTC. Translated, it gives CASSPVPAGETQYF.

This clonotype was seen at least ten times. The chain is built from TRBV12-3 or TRBV12-4 and TRBJ2-1, with 12 bases fitting TRBD2. V lost 5 bases, J lost 6 bases, and 20 bases stayed unmatched. The CDR3 is made up of 20 amino acids. The DNA for the CDR3 is TGTGCCAGCAGTGCCCCAAGGCGACCCCTTCTAGCGGGAGGGCCCAATGAGCAGTTCTTC. It codes for CASSAPRRPLLAGGPNEQFF.

The table lists this clonotype with a few counts. This chain joins TRBV9 and TRBJ2-1; D unresolved. V was clipped by 0 bases and J by 10 bases, with 11 bases between them. The V gene's germline CDR1 is SGDLS and CDR2 YYNGEE. CDR3 length equals 13 residues. CDR3 residues: CASSVGLGYEQFF. The DNA for the CDR3 is TGTGCCAGCAGCGTAGGCTTAGGGTACGAGCAGTTCTTC.

Concerning this clonotype: Just one base apart from a much larger clone, this may be a read error. The chain is built from TRBV6-1 and TRBJ2-6; possible D gene TRBD2, 6 bases. The CDR3 spans 16 residues. V lost 7 bases to trimming and J lost 6 bases, with 19 bases between them. Germline assignment: CDR1 MNHNS and CDR2 SASEGT. CDR3 sequence: CASIQVGVAEANVLTF. The CDR3 region has the DNA TGTGCCAGCATCCAAGTGGGGGTAGCGGAGGCCAACGTCCTGACTTTC.

This clonotype was detected a few times. The chain is built from TRBV7-2 and TRBJ2-7, with 7 bases that match TRBD2. The CDR3 has 13 residues. Trimming at V came to 11 bases and at J to 0 bases, leaving 7 bases not matched to a gene. In germline, CDR1 is SGHTA, CDR2 FQGNSA. CDR3 in amino acids: CALGGTNSYEQYF. The CDR3 nucleotides read TGTGCCCTTGGGGGGACTAACTCCTACGAGCAGTACTTC.

This clonotype was detected many times. This chain links TRBV20-1 with TRBJ1-6; tentatively, D is TRBD1 (6 bases). This CDR3 has 15 amino acids. Germline values: CDR1 DFQATT, CDR2 SNEGSKA (reference sequence). Trimming stripped 4 bases from V and 6 bases from J, with 16 bases between. The CDR3 coding sequence is TGCAGTGCTATAGGGGGAGCGTCCATTAATTCACCCCTCCACTTT. It specifies CSAIGGASINSPLHF.